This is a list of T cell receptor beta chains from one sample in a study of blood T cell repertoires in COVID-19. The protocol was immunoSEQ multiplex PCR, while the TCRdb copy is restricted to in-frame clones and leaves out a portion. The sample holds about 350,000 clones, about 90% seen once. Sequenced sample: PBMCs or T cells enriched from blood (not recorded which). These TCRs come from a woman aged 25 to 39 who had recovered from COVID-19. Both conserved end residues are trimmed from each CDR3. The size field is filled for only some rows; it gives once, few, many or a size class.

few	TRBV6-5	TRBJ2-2	ASSYSVQVNTGELF
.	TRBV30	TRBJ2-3	AWSSSGAGDTQY
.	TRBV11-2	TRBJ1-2	ASSSDRGRGGYT
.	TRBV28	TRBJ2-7	ASSPTGTGSYEQY
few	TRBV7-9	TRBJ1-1	ASSKRGGLNTEAF
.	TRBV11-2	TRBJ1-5	ASSWGGTGRANSNQPQH
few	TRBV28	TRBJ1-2	ATEIDRRYGYT
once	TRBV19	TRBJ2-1	ASSKPGQGVNEQF
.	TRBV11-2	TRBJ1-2	ASRPTTGAWDGYT
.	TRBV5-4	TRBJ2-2	ASSPRGGGELF
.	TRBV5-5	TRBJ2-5	ASSPRAPRGETQY
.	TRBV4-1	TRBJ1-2	ASSQETGNYGYT
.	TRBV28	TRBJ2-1	ASSFHWSWLDRTYNEQF
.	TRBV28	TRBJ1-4	ASSFDDSTGTE
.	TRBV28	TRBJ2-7	ASSSVTAGSTYEQY
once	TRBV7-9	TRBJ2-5	ASKPGLEETQY
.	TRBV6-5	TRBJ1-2	ASSYSPSGGYGYT
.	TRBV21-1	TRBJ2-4	ASSTGQGLLDRAKNIQY
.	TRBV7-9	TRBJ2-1	ASSFSPGTSSYNEQF
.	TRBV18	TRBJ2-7	ASSAMTGGEYEQY
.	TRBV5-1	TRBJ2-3	ASSLGQRPTDTQY
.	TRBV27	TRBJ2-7	ASSLLLGMDEQY
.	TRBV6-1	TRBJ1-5	ASSEEGVGLFGNQPQH